This T cell receptor beta chain stems from a study of T cell responses to AZD1222 COVID-19 vaccine. The study, taken as a whole, reports: No repertoire was sampled before or during the peak T cell response, only after it. Reportedly, nearly half the spike-specific TCRs target unmutated variant regions.

V lost 6 bases to trimming and J lost 0 bases, with 12 bases between them. Looked up from germline, CDR1 is LGHDT and CDR2 is YNNKEL (reference sequence). This CDR3 contains 15 residues. A note on this clone: Antigen: not known.

Assay: immunoSEQ multiplex PCR; the TCRdb copy retains only in-frame clones and omits some. The sample has approximately 70,000 clones; 85% are singletons. The sequence derives from an adult in good health. The chain uses TRBV3-1 (or the pseudogene TRBV3-2) and TRBJ1-3; D gene ambiguous. This specimen was peripheral blood, taken on day 0 of AZD1222 vaccination. The CDR3 DNA sequence: TGTGCCAGCAGACTAGGGTCGTACTCTGGAAACACCATATATTTT. This encodes CASRLGSYSGNTIYF.